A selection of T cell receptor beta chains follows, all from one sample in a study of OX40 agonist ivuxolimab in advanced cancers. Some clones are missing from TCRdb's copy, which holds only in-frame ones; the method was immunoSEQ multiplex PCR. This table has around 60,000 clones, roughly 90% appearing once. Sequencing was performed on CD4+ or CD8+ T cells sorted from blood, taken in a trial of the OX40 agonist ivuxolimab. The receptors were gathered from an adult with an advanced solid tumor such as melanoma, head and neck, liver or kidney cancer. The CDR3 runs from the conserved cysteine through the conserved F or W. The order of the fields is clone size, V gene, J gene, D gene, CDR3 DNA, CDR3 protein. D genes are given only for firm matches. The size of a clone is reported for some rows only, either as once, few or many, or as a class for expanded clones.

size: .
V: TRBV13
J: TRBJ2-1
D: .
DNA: TGTGCCAGCTCCCATTACTACAATGAGCAGTTCTTC
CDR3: CASSHYYNEQFF

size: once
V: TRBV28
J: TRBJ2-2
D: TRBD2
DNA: TGTGCCAGCAGTTTAGGGCGGGAGGGCGTCACCGGGGAGCTGTTTTTT
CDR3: CASSLGREGVTGELFF

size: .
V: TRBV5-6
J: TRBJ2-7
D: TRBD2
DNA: TGTGCCAGCAGCTCAGATATAGGACTAGCGGATTCCTACGAGCAGTACTTC
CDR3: CASSSDIGLADSYEQYF

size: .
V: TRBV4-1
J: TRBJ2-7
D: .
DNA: TGCGCCAGCAGCCCAAACGACAACGGCTACGAGCAGTACTTC
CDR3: CASSPNDNGYEQYF

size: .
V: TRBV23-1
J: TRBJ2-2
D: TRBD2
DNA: TGCGCCAGCAGCCTAATCTTGGGACTAGCGGGAGCCACGAACACCGGGGAGCTGTTTTTT
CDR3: CASSLILGLAGATNTGELFF

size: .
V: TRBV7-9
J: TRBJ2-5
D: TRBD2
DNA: TGTGCCAGCAGCTCCACCTGGGCGGGAGGAGGATCGGAGACCCAGTACTTC
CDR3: CASSSTWAGGGSETQYF

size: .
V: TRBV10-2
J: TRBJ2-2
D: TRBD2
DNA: TGCGCCAGCAGTGACCTGGGAGTAGCGGGAGTTTACGGGGAGCTGTTTTTT
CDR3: CASSDLGVAGVYGELFF

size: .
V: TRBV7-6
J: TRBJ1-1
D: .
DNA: TGTGCCAGCAGCTTAGGGACGGTTGGGAACACTGAAGCTTTCTTT
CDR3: CASSLGTVGNTEAFF

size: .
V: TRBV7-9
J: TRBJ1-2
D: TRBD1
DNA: TGTGCCAGCAGCTCTCCCCTGACAGGGGGAGACTATGGCTACACCTTC
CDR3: CASSSPLTGGDYGYTF

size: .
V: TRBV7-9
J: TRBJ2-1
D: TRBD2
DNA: TGTGCCAGCAGCTTGTCGACTAGCGGGTACGACAATGAGCAGTTCTTC
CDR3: CASSLSTSGYDNEQFF

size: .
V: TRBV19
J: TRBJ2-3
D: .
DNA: TGTGCCAGTAGTATAGCTGGAGGTACAGATACGCAGTATTTT
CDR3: CASSIAGGTDTQYF

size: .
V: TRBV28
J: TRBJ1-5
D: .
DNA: TGTGCCAGCTCACGGGATCAGCCCCAGCATTTT
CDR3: CASSRDQPQHF

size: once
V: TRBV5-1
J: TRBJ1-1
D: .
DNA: TGCGCCAGCAGCTTGGTGGGGTTGAGGAACACTGAAGCTTTCTTT
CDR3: CASSLVGLRNTEAFF

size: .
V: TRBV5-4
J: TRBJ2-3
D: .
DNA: TGTGCCAGCAGCCGGACTCGCACAGATACGCAGTATTTT
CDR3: CASSRTRTDTQYF

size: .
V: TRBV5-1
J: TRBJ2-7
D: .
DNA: TGCGCCAGCAGCCCCTCGGGCCAATCCTACGAGCAGTACTTC
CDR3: CASSPSGQSYEQYF

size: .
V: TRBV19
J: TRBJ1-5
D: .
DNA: TGTGCCAGTAGTATTGCTCTGATAAGCAATCAGCCCCAGCATTTT
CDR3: CASSIALISNQPQHF

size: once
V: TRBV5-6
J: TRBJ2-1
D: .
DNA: TGTGCCAGCAGCTCATCTGCTAAATCCTACAATGAGCAGTTCTTC
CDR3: CASSSSAKSYNEQFF

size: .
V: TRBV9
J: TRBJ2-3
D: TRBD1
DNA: TGTGCCAGCAGCGTAGAACAGGGGGAGGCGGATACGCAGTATTTT
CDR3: CASSVEQGEADTQYF

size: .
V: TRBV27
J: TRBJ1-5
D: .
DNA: TGTGCCAGCAGTTTGGGGGTCCCAAATAGCAATCAGCCCCAGCATTTT
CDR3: CASSLGVPNSNQPQHF

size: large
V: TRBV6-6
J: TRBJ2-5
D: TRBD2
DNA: TGTGCCAGCAGTCCGGGGGGGTGGGCGCTCCAAGAGACCCAGTACTTC
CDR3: CASSPGGWALQETQYF

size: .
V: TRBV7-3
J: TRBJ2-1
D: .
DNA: TGTGCCAGCAGCTTAACGGGAGTTGGAAATGAGCAGTTCTTC
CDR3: CASSLTGVGNEQFF

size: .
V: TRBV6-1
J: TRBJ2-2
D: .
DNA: TGTGCCAGCAGTGGACGCAGGAACACCGGGGAGCTGTTTTTT
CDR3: CASSGRRNTGELFF

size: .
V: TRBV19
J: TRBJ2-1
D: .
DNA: TGTGCCAGTACCCCCGGGATCTACAATGAGCAGTTCTTC
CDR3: CASTPGIYNEQFF

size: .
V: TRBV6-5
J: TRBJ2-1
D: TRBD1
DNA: TGTGCCAGCAGCACGACAGGGAGCTCCTACAATGAGCAGTTCTTC
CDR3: CASSTTGSSYNEQFF

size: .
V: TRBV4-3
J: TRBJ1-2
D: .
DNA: TGCGCCAGCAGCCAAGAATGGGGGGTGCCGGGACCCTATGGCTACACCTTC
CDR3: CASSQEWGVPGPYGYTF

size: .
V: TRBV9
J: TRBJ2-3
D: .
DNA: TGTGCCAGCAGCGTAGGGGGTTCCACAGATACGCAGTATTTT
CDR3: CASSVGGSTDTQYF

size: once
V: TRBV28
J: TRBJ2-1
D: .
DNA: TGTGCCAGCAGTTTCGGGCGGGTAACCTACAATGAGCAGTTCTTC
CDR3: CASSFGRVTYNEQFF

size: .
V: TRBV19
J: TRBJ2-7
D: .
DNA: TGTGCCAGTAGCATTGGGGCGGACGGGCAGTACTTC
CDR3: CASSIGADGQYF

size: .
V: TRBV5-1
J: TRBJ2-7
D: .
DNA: TGCGCCAGCACTAGCGAGGGAGTTCCCGAGCAGTACTTC
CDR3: CASTSEGVPEQYF

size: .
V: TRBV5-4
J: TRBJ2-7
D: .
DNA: TGTGCCAGCAGCTTGATGGCAGAGAAGTACTTC
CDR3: CASSLMAEKYF

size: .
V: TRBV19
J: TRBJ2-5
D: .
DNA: TGTGCCAGTAGTTCGACTATTTTAGAGACCCAGTACTTC
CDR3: CASSSTILETQYF

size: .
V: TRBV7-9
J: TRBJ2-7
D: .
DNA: TGTGCCAGCAGCTTAGCGCGCGGGATCTCCTACGAGCAGTACTTC
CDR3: CASSLARGISYEQYF

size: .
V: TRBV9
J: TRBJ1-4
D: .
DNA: TGTGCCAGCAGCGACAGTTCAGGAGAAAAACTGTTTTTT
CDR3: CASSDSSGEKLFF

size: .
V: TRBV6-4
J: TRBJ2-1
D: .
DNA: TGTGCCAGCAGTGACGGGAGCGGAGGCTACAATGAGCAGTTCTTC
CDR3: CASSDGSGGYNEQFF

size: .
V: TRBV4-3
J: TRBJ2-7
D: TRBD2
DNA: TGCGCCAGCAGCCAAGGAGCCGGGACTAGCGTTTACGAGCAGTACTTC
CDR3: CASSQGAGTSVYEQYF

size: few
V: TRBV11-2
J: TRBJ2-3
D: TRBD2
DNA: TGTGCCAGCAGCTTAGGTCACATAGCGGGAGGGCCCCCAGATACGCAGTATTTT
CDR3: CASSLGHIAGGPPDTQYF

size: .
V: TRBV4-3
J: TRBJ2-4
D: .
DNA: TGCGCCAGCAGCCAAGCGGGAGCGGAAAACATTCAGTACTTC
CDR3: CASSQAGAENIQYF

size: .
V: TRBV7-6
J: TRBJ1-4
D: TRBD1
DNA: TGTGCCAGCAGTCTTACCGGGACAGGCGAAGAAAAACTGTTTTTT
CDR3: CASSLTGTGEEKLFF

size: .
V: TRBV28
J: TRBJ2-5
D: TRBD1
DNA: TGTGCCAGCAGTTCCCAGACAGGGGGCGCGGAACGGGAGACCCAGTACTTC
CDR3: CASSSQTGGAERETQYF